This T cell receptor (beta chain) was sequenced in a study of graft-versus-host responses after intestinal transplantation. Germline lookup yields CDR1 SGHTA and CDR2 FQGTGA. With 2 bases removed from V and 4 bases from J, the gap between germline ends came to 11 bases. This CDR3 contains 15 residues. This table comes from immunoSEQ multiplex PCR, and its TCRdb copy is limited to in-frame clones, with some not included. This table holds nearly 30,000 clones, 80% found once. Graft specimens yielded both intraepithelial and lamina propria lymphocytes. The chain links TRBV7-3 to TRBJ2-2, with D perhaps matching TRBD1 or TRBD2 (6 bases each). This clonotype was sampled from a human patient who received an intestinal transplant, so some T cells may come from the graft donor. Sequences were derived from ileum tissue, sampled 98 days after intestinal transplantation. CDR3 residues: CASSLYGGPTGELFF. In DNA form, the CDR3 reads TGTGCCAGCAGCTTATATGGGGGGCCCACCGGGGAGCTGTTTTTT.